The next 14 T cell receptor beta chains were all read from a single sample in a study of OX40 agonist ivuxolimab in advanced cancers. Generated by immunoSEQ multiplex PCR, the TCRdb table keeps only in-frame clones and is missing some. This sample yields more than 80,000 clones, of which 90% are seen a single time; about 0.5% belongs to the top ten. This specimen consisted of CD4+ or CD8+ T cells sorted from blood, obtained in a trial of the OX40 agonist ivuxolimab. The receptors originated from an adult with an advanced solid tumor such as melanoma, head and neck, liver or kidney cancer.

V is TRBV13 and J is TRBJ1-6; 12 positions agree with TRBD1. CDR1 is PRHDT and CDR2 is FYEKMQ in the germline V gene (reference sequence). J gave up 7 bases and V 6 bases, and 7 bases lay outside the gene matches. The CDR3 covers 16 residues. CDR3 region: CASRGGQGAFNSPLHF. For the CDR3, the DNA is TGTGCCAGCAGAGGGGGACAGGGGGCCTTCAATTCACCCCTCCACTTT.

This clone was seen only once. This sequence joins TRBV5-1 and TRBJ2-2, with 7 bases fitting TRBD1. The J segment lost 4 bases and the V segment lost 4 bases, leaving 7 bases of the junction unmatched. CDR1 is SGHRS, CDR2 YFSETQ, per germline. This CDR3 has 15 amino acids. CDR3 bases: TGCGCCAGCAGCGCACTAGGGGGCGGCACCGGGGAGCTGTTTTTT. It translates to CASSALGGGTGELFF. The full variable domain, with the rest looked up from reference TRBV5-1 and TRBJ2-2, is KAGVTQTPRYLIKTRGQQVTLSCSPISGHRSVSWYQQTPGQGLQFLFEYFSETQRNKGNFPGRFSGRQFSNSRSEMNVSTLELGDSALYLCASSALGGGTGELFFGEGSRLTVL.

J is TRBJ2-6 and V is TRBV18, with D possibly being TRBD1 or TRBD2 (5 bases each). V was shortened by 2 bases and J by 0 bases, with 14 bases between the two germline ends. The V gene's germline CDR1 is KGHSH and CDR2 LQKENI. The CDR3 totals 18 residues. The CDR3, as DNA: TGTGCCAGCTCACCAGGTAGAGGGGCCCTCTCTGGGGCCAACGTCCTGACTTTC. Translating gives CASSPGRGALSGANVLTF.

DNA of the CDR3: TGTGCCAGCAGCGTATCTAGCGGGTTACAAGAGACCCAGTACTTC. The encoded protein is CASSVSSGLQETQYF. The V gene is TRBV9, the J gene TRBJ2-5, with 8 bases matching TRBD2. CDR1 is SGDLS, CDR2 YYNGEE, per germline. The V and J ends lost 1 base and 2 bases, in that order; junction bases with no gene match: 4. CDR3 length: 15 residues.

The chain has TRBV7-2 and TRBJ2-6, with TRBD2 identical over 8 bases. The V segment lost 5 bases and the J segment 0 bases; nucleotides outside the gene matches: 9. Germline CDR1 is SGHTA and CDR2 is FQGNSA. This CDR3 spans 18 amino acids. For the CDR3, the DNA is TGTGCCAGCAGCGTGAGTAGCGGGGTAAACTCTGGGGCCAACGTCCTGACTTTC. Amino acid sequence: CASSVSSGVNSGANVLTF. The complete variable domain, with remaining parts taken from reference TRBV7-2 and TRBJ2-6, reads GAGVSQSPSNKVTEKGKDVELRCDPISGHTALYWYRQSLGQGLEFLIYFQGNSAPDKSGLPSDRFSAERTGGSVSTLTIQRTQQEDSAVYLCASSVSSGVNSGANVLTFGAGSRLTVL.

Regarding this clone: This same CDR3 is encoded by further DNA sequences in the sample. CDR3 in DNA: TGTGCCGCGCGCGGGGGTGGGGGGCCGCGGGAGCAGTACTTC. This codes for CAARGGGGPREQYF. The chain is built from TRBV2 and TRBJ2-7, with a weak D call TRBD2 (7 bases). The germline gives CDR1 SNHLY, CDR2 FYNNEI. V shed 11 bases and J shed 7 bases, with 24 bases lying between them. This CDR3 is 14 amino acids long.

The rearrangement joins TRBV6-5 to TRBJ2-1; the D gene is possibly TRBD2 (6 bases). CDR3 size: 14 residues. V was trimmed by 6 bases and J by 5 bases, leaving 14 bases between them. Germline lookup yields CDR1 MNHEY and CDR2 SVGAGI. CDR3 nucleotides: TGTGCCAGCAGACCCGGGAGACCGGACAATGAGCAGTTCTTC. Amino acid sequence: CASRPGRPDNEQFF.

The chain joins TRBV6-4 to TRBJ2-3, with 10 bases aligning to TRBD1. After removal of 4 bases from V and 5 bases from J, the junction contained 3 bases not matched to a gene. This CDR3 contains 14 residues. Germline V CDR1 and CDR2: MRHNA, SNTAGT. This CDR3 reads CASSAGQGGDTQYF. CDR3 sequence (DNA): TGTGCCAGCAGTGCCGGACAGGGGGGAGATACGCAGTATTTT.

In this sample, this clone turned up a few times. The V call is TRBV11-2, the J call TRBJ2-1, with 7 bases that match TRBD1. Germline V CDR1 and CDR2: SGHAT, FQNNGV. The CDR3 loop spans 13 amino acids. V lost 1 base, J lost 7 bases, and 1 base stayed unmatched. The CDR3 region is CASSLGQGNEQFF. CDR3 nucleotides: TGTGCCAGCAGCTTAGGACAGGGTAATGAGCAGTTCTTC.

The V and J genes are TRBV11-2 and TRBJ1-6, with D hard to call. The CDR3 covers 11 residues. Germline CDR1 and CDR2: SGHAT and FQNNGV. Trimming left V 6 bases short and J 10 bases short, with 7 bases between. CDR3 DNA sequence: TGTGCCAGCAGTTCCTCGTCACCCCTCCACTTT. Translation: CASSSSSPLHF. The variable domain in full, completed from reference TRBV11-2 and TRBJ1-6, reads EAGVAQSPRYKIIEKRQSVAFWCNPISGHATLYWYQQILGQGPKLLIQFQNNGVVDDSQLPKDRFSAERLKGVDSTLKIQPAKLEDSAVYLCASSSSSPLHFGNGTRLTVT.

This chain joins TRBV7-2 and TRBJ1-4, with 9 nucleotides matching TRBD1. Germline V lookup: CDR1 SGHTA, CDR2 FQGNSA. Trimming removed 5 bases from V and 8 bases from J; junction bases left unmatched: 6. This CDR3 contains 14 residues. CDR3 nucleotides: TGTGCCAGCAGCCAAACAGGGGGCCGAGAAAAACTGTTTTTT. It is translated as CASSQTGGREKLFF.

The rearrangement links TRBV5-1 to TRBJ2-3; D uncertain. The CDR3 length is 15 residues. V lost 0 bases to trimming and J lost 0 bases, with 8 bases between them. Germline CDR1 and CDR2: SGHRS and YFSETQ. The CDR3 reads CASSLAGKSTDTQYF. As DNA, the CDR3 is TGCGCCAGCAGCTTGGCCGGCAAAAGCACAGATACGCAGTATTTT. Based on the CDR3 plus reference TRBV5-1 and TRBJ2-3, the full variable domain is KAGVTQTPRYLIKTRGQQVTLSCSPISGHRSVSWYQQTPGQGLQFLFEYFSETQRNKGNFPGRFSGRQFSNSRSEMNVSTLELGDSALYLCASSLAGKSTDTQYFGPGTRLTVL.

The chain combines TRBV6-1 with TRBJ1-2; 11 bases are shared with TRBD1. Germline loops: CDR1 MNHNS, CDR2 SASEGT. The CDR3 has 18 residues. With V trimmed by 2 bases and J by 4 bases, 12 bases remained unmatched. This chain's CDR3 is CASSEMGQGVTGRYGYTF. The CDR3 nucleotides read TGTGCCAGCAGTGAAATGGGACAGGGGGTAACTGGGCGCTATGGCTACACCTTC.

The CDR3 DNA sequence: TGCGCCAGCAGCGAGGACAGAGAGACCCAGTACTTC. Translation: CASSEDRETQYF. This chain joins TRBV5-1 and TRBJ2-5, with a weak D call TRBD1 (6 bases). The V end lost 4 bases, the J end lost 4 bases, and 8 bases lay between the germline ends. Germline lookup yields CDR1 SGHRS and CDR2 YFSETQ. The CDR3 loop spans 12 amino acids.